The rows below give T cell receptor beta chains drawn from one sample of a study of CD8+CD57+ T cells in acquired aplastic anemia. Each CDR3 protein gets one entry after TCRdb re-called the reads with MiXCR. The sample consists of approximately 170,000 distinct CDR3 sequences, around 50% of them appearing once. The sequencing sample was made of sorted CD4+, CD8+, or CD8+CD57+ T cells (not recorded which) from PBMCs. These receptors were taken from a human donor in good health, serving as a control. Both conserved end residues are part of each CDR3. Each record gives: V gene, CDR3 length, J gene, D gene, clone size, CDR3 DNA, CDR3 protein. A D gene is named only where the DNA matches it firmly. Rows may omit the clone size; those that give it use once, few, many or a size class.

v_call: TRBV15
cdr3_length: 13
j_call: TRBJ1-5
d_call: .
clone_size: once
cdr3_nt: TGTGCCACCAGCAGAGATCAGGACCAGCCCCAGCATTTT
cdr3_aa: CATSRDQDQPQHF

v_call: TRBV15
cdr3_length: 14
j_call: TRBJ1-2
d_call: .
clone_size: .
cdr3_nt: TGTGCCACCAGCAAGCGGGGATCTAACTATGGCTGCACCTTC
cdr3_aa: CATSKRGSNYGCTF

v_call: TRBV29-1
cdr3_length: 15
j_call: TRBJ2-3
d_call: TRBD2
clone_size: .
cdr3_nt: TGCAGCGTTGCGGGGCTAGCGGGGGAGACAGATACGCAGTATTTT
cdr3_aa: CSVAGLAGETDTQYF

v_call: TRBV2
cdr3_length: 22
j_call: TRBJ1-5
d_call: .
clone_size: .
cdr3_nt: .
cdr3_aa: CASSSGQAPTSSTSGGELAQHF

v_call: TRBV24-1
cdr3_length: 16
j_call: TRBJ2-3
d_call: .
clone_size: .
cdr3_nt: TGTGCCACCAGTGACTCCCGGGCGTATAGCACAGATACGCAGTATTTT
cdr3_aa: CATSDSRAYSTDTQYF

v_call: TRBV29-1
cdr3_length: 12
j_call: TRBJ1-1
d_call: .
clone_size: once
cdr3_nt: TGCAGCGCGGGACGGATGAACACTGAAGTCTTCTTT
cdr3_aa: CSAGRMNTEVFF

v_call: TRBV29-1
cdr3_length: 14
j_call: TRBJ1-3
d_call: TRBD1
clone_size: many
cdr3_nt: TGCAGCACATGGGACAGCTCCTCTGGAAACACCATATATTTT
cdr3_aa: CSTWDSSSGNTIYF

v_call: TRBV7-9
cdr3_length: 15
j_call: TRBJ1-1
d_call: TRBD1
clone_size: many
cdr3_nt: TGTGCCAGCAGCTTGGGACAGGGCGCGTGGACTGAAGCTTTCTTT
cdr3_aa: CASSLGQGAWTEAFF

v_call: TRBV10-3
cdr3_length: 14
j_call: TRBJ2-3
d_call: TRBD1
clone_size: .
cdr3_nt: TGTGCCAGCGGGGACAGGGGAGGCACAGATACGCAGTATTTT
cdr3_aa: CASGDRGGTDTQYF

v_call: TRBV11-2
cdr3_length: 13
j_call: TRBJ2-7
d_call: .
clone_size: .
cdr3_nt: TGTGCCAGCAGCTTAAGGGACTTCTACGAGCAGTACTTC
cdr3_aa: CASSLRDFYEQYF

v_call: TRBV5-4
cdr3_length: 16
j_call: TRBJ2-5
d_call: .
clone_size: .
cdr3_nt: TGTGCCAGCAGCTTGGGGGGCAGGCCACTACAAGAGACCCAGTACTTC
cdr3_aa: CASSLGGRPLQETQYF

v_call: TRBV4-2
cdr3_length: 16
j_call: TRBJ2-1
d_call: TRBD2
clone_size: .
cdr3_nt: TGTGCCAGCAGCTATGGGACTAGCGGGGGGGGCGATGAGCAGTTCTTC
cdr3_aa: CASSYGTSGGGDEQFF

v_call: TRBV7-8
cdr3_length: 17
j_call: TRBJ2-2
d_call: .
clone_size: .
cdr3_nt: TGTGCCAGCAGCTTAGTAGGGAGAAGGGGGAACACCGGGGAGCTGTTTTTT
cdr3_aa: CASSLVGRRGNTGELFF

v_call: TRBV19
cdr3_length: 16
j_call: TRBJ1-2
d_call: .
clone_size: .
cdr3_nt: TGTGCCAGTAGTATAGACCGGCCGGACAGTCGGTATGGCTACACCTTC
cdr3_aa: CASSIDRPDSRYGYTF

v_call: TRBV14
cdr3_length: 14
j_call: TRBJ1-6
d_call: .
clone_size: many
cdr3_nt: TGTGCCAGCAGGCGGAGCTCCTATAATTCACCCCTCCACTTT
cdr3_aa: CASRRSSYNSPLHF